One sample yielded the 24 T cell receptor beta chains listed below, sequenced in a study of cytomegalovirus exposure and HLA in healthy donors. Repertoires were generated with immunoSEQ multiplex PCR, while TCRdb's copy carries only in-frame clones and drops some. This sample has over 200,000 clones; roughly 88% occur once, and the top ten carry over 2.5%. Sequenced input: PBMCs. The receptors come from a woman aged 18-29 years in good health and CMV-seronegative.

V gene TRBV6-5 combines with J gene TRBJ2-7; 10 positions match TRBD2. J was trimmed by 6 bases and V by 7 bases; bases with no gene match: 9. The CDR3 contains 14 residues. Germline V gene sequence: CDR1 MNHEY, CDR2 SVGAGI. The CDR3 loop reads CASTSGGLAIEQYF. The CDR3 DNA sequence: TGTGCCAGCACCTCGGGGGGACTAGCGATCGAGCAGTACTTC.

The rearrangement uses TRBV6-5 and TRBJ2-7; TRBD1 aligns across 7 bases. Germline lookup yields CDR1 MNHEY and CDR2 SVGAGI. This CDR3 spans 14 amino acids. V lost 2 bases to trimming and J lost 5 bases; unmatched junction nucleotides: 6. CDR3 sequence: CASSYTGALNEQYF. CDR3 coding DNA: TGTGCCAGCAGTTACACAGGGGCTCTTAACGAGCAGTACTTC.

V usage is TRBV28 and J usage is TRBJ2-7, with 14 bases identical to TRBD2. CDR1 is MDHEN, CDR2 SYDVKM, per germline. V was pared by 5 bases and J by 3 bases, with 3 bases of the junction left unmatched. The CDR3 contains 15 residues. This chain's CDR3 is CASSLGLAGGYEQYF. In DNA form, the CDR3 reads TGTGCCAGCAGTCTCGGACTAGCGGGGGGCTACGAGCAGTACTTC.

The V call is TRBV7-9, the J call TRBJ2-3; no firm D call. CDR1 and CDR2 from the germline V gene are SEHNR and FQNEAQ (reference sequence). V gave up 5 bases and J gave up 8 bases, with 11 bases separating them. This CDR3 has 12 residues. CDR3 region: CASSPEQATQYF. Written as DNA, the CDR3 is TGTGCCAGCAGCCCTGAGCAGGCTACGCAGTATTTT.

This clone was seen a single time. The chain couples TRBV6-6 to TRBJ1-2; TRBD1 might be the D (5 bases). The V end was cut by 2 bases, the J end by 8 bases, with 18 bases between. There are 15 residues in the CDR3. Germline V lookup: CDR1 MNHNY, CDR2 SVGAGI (reference sequence). In DNA, the CDR3 is TGTGCCAGCAGTTACATGGGGTCGGGGGGACGAGGCTACACCTTC. Translation: CASSYMGSGGRGYTF.

The V and J genes are TRBV29-1 and TRBJ1-1; possible D gene TRBD1, 6 bases. The CDR3 sequence is 16 residues long. Looked up from germline, CDR1 is SQVTM and CDR2 is ANQGSEA. Trimming took 4 bases from V and 0 from J, leaving 18 bases between them. This chain's CDR3 is CSVAGTTAVMNTEAFF. The DNA for the CDR3 is TGCAGCGTTGCAGGGACAACGGCCGTCATGAACACTGAAGCTTTCTTT.

The V gene is TRBV6-5, the J gene TRBJ2-2; 9 nucleotides align to TRBD1. The V gene's germline CDR1 is MNHEY and CDR2 SVGAGI. V was clipped by 4 bases and J by 1 base; unmatched bases: 4. The CDR3 contains 16 residues. The DNA of the CDR3 is TGTGCCAGCAGTTTACAGGGGGCCCGGAACACCGGGGAGCTGTTTTTT. Its translation: CASSLQGARNTGELFF.

About this clone itself: Other DNA sequences in the sample encode the same CDR3. This chain connects TRBV7-9 to TRBJ2-5, with 8 positions matching TRBD2. CDR1 is SEHNR, CDR2 FQNEAQ, per germline (reference sequence). The trim removed 1 base at V and 5 bases at J, leaving 3 bases unmatched. The CDR3 totals 14 residues. This chain's CDR3 is CASSLGLAGETQYF. The CDR3 DNA sequence: TGTGCCAGCAGCTTAGGCCTAGCGGGCGAGACCCAGTACTTC.

This clone was found a few times. The J gene is TRBJ1-2, the V gene TRBV28; perhaps TRBD1 as D (5 bases). Per the germline V gene, CDR1 is MDHEN and CDR2 is SYDVKM. The V gene lost 7 bases and the J gene lost 3 bases, with 12 bases spanning the gap. CDR3 size: 13 residues. This CDR3 is CASTLTVHYGYTF. For the CDR3, the DNA is TGTGCCAGCACCCTGACAGTTCACTATGGCTACACCTTC.

The chain employs TRBV30 and TRBJ2-6, with D unclear. CDR1 is GTSNPN, CDR2 SVGIG, per germline (reference sequence). There are 11 residues in the CDR3. In nucleotides, the CDR3 is TGTGCTTACTCTGGGGCCAACGTCCTGACTTTC. This gives the protein CAYSGANVLTF. The variable domain in full, completed from reference TRBV30 and TRBJ2-6, reads SQTIHQWPATLVQPVGSPLSLECTVEGTSNPNLYWYRQAAGRGLQLLFYSVGIGQISSEVPQNLSASRPQDRQFILSSKKLLLSDSGFYLCAYSGANVLTFGAGSRLTVL.

This clone occurred a few times. The gene calls are TRBV28 and TRBJ1-2; 12 bases are a match to TRBD1. This CDR3 is 16 amino acids long. The V gene end was trimmed by 5 bases and the J gene end by 5 bases; junction bases not matched to a gene: 9. Per germline, CDR1 MDHEN and CDR2 SYDVKM. The CDR3 protein is CASSPPGTGGAYGYTF. The CDR3 nucleotides are TGTGCCAGCAGTCCTCCCGGGACAGGGGGCGCTTATGGCTACACCTTC.

The chain recombines TRBV5-1 with TRBJ2-3; the match to TRBD2 covers 9 bases. This CDR3 is built from 16 residues. Germline CDR1 reads SGHRS; CDR2 reads YFSETQ. The V segment lost 0 bases and the J segment 0 bases; nucleotides outside the gene matches: 2. The DNA for the CDR3 is TGCGCCAGCAGCTTGGGACTAGCGGATAGCACAGATACGCAGTATTTT. Protein sequence: CASSLGLADSTDTQYF.

The rearrangement joins TRBV4-1 to TRBJ2-7, with a tentative D call TRBD1 (6 bases). Germline V gene sequence: CDR1 MGHRA, CDR2 YSYEKL. CDR3 size: 15 residues. V lost 7 bases and J 3 bases, leaving 19 bases between the germline ends. CDR3 residues: CASNFKQGSFYEQYF. The CDR3 bases are TGCGCCAGCAACTTTAAACAGGGTTCGTTCTACGAGCAGTACTTC.

V is TRBV11-1 and J is TRBJ2-7, with TRBD2 matching over 10 bases. The CDR3 sequence is 15 residues long. Per the germline V gene, CDR1 is SGHAT and CDR2 is FQDESV (reference sequence). V lost 2 bases, J lost 2 bases, and 3 bases stayed unmatched. The CDR3 region is CASSLLAGAPYEQYF. The CDR3 DNA sequence: TGTGCCAGCAGCTTACTAGCGGGAGCCCCCTACGAGCAGTACTTC.

This clone was found a few times. This sequence joins TRBV10-3 and TRBJ2-7, with D possibly TRBD1 on 6 matching bases. Germline V gene lookup returns CDR1 ENHRY and CDR2 SYGVKD. Between the trimmed V and J ends, which lost 3 bases and 2 bases, there was a span of 8 bases. This CDR3 has 13 amino acids. CDR3 in DNA: TGTGCCATCAGTGATACAGGGACCTACGAGCAGTACTTC. Translated, it gives CAISDTGTYEQYF.

The count of this clone is one. The rearrangement uses TRBV9 and TRBJ2-1, with D maybe TRBD1 (5 bases). Germline CDR1 SGDLS, CDR2 YYNGEE. CDR3 length: 17 amino acids. With 0 bases removed from V and 0 bases from J, the gap between germline ends came to 13 bases. CDR3 sequence: CASSVGSGQGSYNEQFF. The CDR3 bases are TGTGCCAGCAGCGTAGGTTCCGGGCAGGGCTCCTACAATGAGCAGTTCTTC. Full variable domain (missing parts from reference TRBV9 and TRBJ2-1): DSGVTQTPKHLITATGQRVTLRCSPRSGDLSVYWYQQSLDQGLQFLIQYYNGEERAKGNILERFSAQQFPDLHSELNLSSLELGDSALYFCASSVGSGQGSYNEQFFGPGTRLTVL.

This clone came up a few times. This chain joins TRBV6-1 and TRBJ1-2; D may be TRBD1 (6 bases). Trimming removed 2 bases from V and 4 bases from J, with 11 bases in between. CDR1 is MNHNS and CDR2 is SASEGT in the germline V gene. CDR3 length equals 14 residues. The CDR3 DNA reads as TGTGCCAGCAGTGAATCCGGCAGGGGCTATGGCTACACCTTC. Its protein product is CASSESGRGYGYTF.

This clone was counted between two and nine times. The chain recombines TRBV5-4 with TRBJ1-1; D unclear. Germline V CDR1 and CDR2: SGHNT, YYREEE (reference sequence). V was cut by 1 base and J by 4 bases, with 11 bases left in between. This CDR3 is built from 14 residues. The CDR3 nucleotides are TGTGCCAGCAGCTTGAAAGTTTCGGGCACTGAAGCTTTCTTT. Its protein product is CASSLKVSGTEAFF.

V and J are TRBV5-1 and TRBJ2-2; D may be TRBD2 (7 bases). V dropped 3 bases and J dropped 4 bases, with 25 bases sitting between them. Germline values: CDR1 SGHRS, CDR2 YFSETQ. CDR3 length equals 19 residues. The CDR3 DNA sequence: TGCGCCAGCAGCTCAAATAGGGGGGGGGCAGTTCGTGGCACCGGGGAGCTGTTTTTT. Protein sequence: CASSSNRGGAVRGTGELFF.

The rearrangement uses TRBV12-5 and TRBJ2-7, with 14 bases matching TRBD2. V shed 5 bases and J 6 bases; nucleotides not matched to a gene: 9. Germline-derived CDR1 and CDR2 are LGHNT and FRNRAP. This CDR3 region has 16 residues. The CDR3 bases are TGTGCTAGTGGTGTGGGACTAGCGGGAGTGGGCGCCGAGCAGTACTTC. It encodes CASGVGLAGVGAEQYF.

V and J are TRBV6-5 and TRBJ1-1; maybe TRBD1 (5 bases). Germline V CDR1 and CDR2: MNHEY, SVGAGI. The germline V and J ends were trimmed by 7 bases and 6 bases, with 15 bases remaining between them. The CDR3 runs to 13 residues. The CDR3 nucleotides read TGTGCCAGCACCCTGGGGGGGGAAGCTGAAGCTTTCTTT. As protein: CASTLGGEAEAFF.

The chain recombines TRBV28 with TRBJ2-1; 8 bases fit TRBD2. CDR3 size: 14 residues. Germline CDR1 MDHEN, CDR2 SYDVKM. With 4 bases clipped from V and 1 base from J, the junction kept 0 bases outside the gene matches. Written as DNA, the CDR3 is TGTGCCAGCAGTTCGGGAGGGTCCTACAATGAGCAGTTCTTC. It translates to CASSSGGSYNEQFF.

The chain couples TRBV7-9 to TRBJ2-7, with 7 bases aligning to TRBD2. V lost 2 bases, J lost 3 bases, and 7 bases stayed unmatched. CDR3 length: 15 amino acids. Germline V gene lookup returns CDR1 SEHNR and CDR2 FQNEAQ (reference sequence). Here the CDR3 reads CASSLLAGVIYEQYF. The CDR3, as DNA: TGTGCCAGCAGCTTACTCGCGGGAGTTATCTACGAGCAGTACTTC.

The genes are TRBV28 and TRBJ1-5, with a weak D call TRBD1 (5 bases). Trimming took 5 bases from V and 4 from J, leaving 21 bases between them. Germline CDR1 and CDR2: MDHEN and SYDVKM. The CDR3 extends over 17 amino acids. The CDR3 DNA follows: TGTGCCAGCAGTCCTACCCTCACAGGAGATTGGAATCAGCCCCAGCATTTT. This gives the protein CASSPTLTGDWNQPQHF. Full variable domain (remainder filled in from reference TRBV28 and TRBJ1-5): DVKVTQSSRYLVKRTGEKVFLECVQDMDHENMFWYRQDPGLGLRLIYFSYDVKMKEKGDIPEGYSVSREKKERFSLILESASTNQTSMYLCASSPTLTGDWNQPQHFGDGTRLSIL.